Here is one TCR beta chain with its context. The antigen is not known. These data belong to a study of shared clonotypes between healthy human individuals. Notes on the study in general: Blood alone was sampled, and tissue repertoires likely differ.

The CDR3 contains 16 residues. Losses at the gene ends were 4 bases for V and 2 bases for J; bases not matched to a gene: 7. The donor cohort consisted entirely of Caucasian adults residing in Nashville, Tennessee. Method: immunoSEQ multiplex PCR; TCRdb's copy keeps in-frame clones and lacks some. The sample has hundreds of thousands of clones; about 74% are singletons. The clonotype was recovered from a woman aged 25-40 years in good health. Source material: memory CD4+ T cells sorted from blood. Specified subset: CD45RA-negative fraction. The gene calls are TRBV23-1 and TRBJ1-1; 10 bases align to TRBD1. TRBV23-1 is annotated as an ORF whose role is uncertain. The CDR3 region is CASSPNRQGANTEAFF. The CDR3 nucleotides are TGCGCCAGCAGTCCCAACCGACAGGGGGCTAACACTGAAGCTTTCTTT.